The clone carrying this T cell receptor (beta chain) was seen repeatedly, ten times or more. The CDR3 runs 15 residues. The V end was cut by 3 bases, the J end by 0 bases, with 9 bases between. Germline V gene sequence: CDR1 LNHDA, CDR2 SQIVND (reference sequence). This sample is part of a study of T cells in Graves' hyperthyroidism and ophthalmopathy. The wider study: Peripheral blood was taken when the disease was first diagnosed, before any treatment began.

There were TCR beta CDR3 regions amplified from RNA transcripts. HTBI primers were employed in a first-round RT-PCR of the TCR CDR3. TCRdb fed the multiplex PCR reads into MiXCR, producing one record per CDR3 protein. The repertoire holds around 180,000 distinct CDR3 sequences, about 17% seen once, with roughly 28% in the top ten. The PBMCs had their origin in roughly 9.4 ml of fresh peripheral blood. The chain couples TRBV19 to TRBJ1-5; D remains ambiguous. Source material: blood. The TCR sequence derives from a woman aged 50 to 60 with Graves' hyperthyroidism. The DNA of the CDR3 is TGTGCCAGTAGTATGAGTGCACATAGCAATCAGCCCCAGCATTTT. Its translation: CASSMSAHSNQPQHF. Together with reference TRBV19 and TRBJ1-5, the CDR3 gives the full variable domain: DGGITQSPKYLFRKEGQNVTLSCEQNLNHDAMYWYRQDPGQGLRLIYYSQIVNDFQKGDIAEGYSVSREKKESFPLTVTSAQKNPTAFYLCASSMSAHSNQPQHFGDGTRLSIL.